This record concerns one TCR beta chain sequence. Its antigen has not been determined. Base qualities are not at hand, and no much larger clone is one base apart. The sample comes from a study of T cell responses to AZD1222 COVID-19 vaccine (dated by TCRdb to the early 2020s). As for the study more broadly: TCR sequencing covered roughly 230 trial participants: about 210 given two doses of AZD1222 and approximately 26 given two doses of MenACWY control vaccine. Trial participants were enrolled by age into 18-55, 56-69 and 70-plus year subgroups, with around 150, 28 and 57 TCR-sequenced participants respectively.

V was cut back by 5 bases and J by 5 bases, leaving a gap of 16 bases between them. Via the germline V gene, CDR1 is SNHLY and CDR2 FYNNEI. There are 15 amino acids in the CDR3, from cysteine to phenylalanine inclusive. The CDR3 DNA has 45 bases and is translated from base 1. What this sample's time point label stands for: baseline before first vaccination. This specimen's treatment or condition label, interpreted: meningococcal conjugate vaccine given as trial control. Samples from vaccinated people were obtained from the UK trials COV001 and COV002, which included a single-blind randomized controlled phase 2/3 trial of AZD1222 (ChAdOx1 nCoV-19) in healthy adults. Trial participant PBMC samples were collected at day 0 and day 28 after the second dose for TCRbeta chain sequencing. The CDR3 regions of human TCRbeta chains were subjected to immunosequencing. Processing in the source paper ran as follows. TCRs in the repertoires were compared against a reference library of SARS-CoV-2-specific TCRs that had been generated with the MIRA antigen-specificity platform. Breadth meant the fraction of unique TCRs that were SARS-CoV-2-associated, whereas depth meant the fraction of total T cells that were SARS-CoV-2-associated. Using the MIRA data, each spike-specific TCR was mapped to the spike region that the TCR reacts to and placed in a CD4 or CD8 class. Log10-transformed breadth and depth values were compared by one-way ANOVA with Sidak's multiple comparisons tests. In TCRdb, the immuneACCESS table is reduced to in-frame sequences with V and J assigned. These tables do not hold every clone; where another copy was compared, an unresolved V gene accounts for under half, and the others remain unexplained. D and trimming come from the DNA, and the V and J calls and clone size come from that table. Recorded for this sample are some 99,000 clones; around 90% of them occurred a single time. The ten largest clones add up to roughly 12% of the sample.

On the study overall, not on this receptor specifically: Participants were mostly white British, with more females than males. The authors suggested clonal diversity may have been underestimated. Spike-specific TCR breadth and depth rose significantly after two AZD1222 doses compared with day 0 and with MenACWY recipients. Epitopes outside the regions mutated in the B.1.351 and B.1.1.7 variants were reportedly recognized by nearly half of the unique spike-specific TCRs. Conclusions about previously exposed vaccinees are limited because only 5 or 6 AZD1222 recipients were SARS-CoV-2 seropositive at baseline. In the small 56-69-year group, the increase in depth fell short of significance, most likely because of low power. CD4 TCRs associated with the vaccine covered the entire spike protein, and the dominant responses were in regions 160-218 and 743-854. Because no day 14 peak-response samples were available, the repertoires could be characterized only after the peak T cell response.

The clonotype originates from an adult in good health. This receptor chain uses TRBV2 and TRBJ2-1, with TRBD2 perhaps the D gene, on 5 matching bases. The sequences come from peripheral blood, collected on day 0 of MenACWY control vaccination. The nucleotides read TGTGCCAGCAGTCGAAAAAGCGGACCCAACAATGAGCAGTTCTTC. This is translated as CASSRKSGPNNEQFF. The entire variable domain, with the stretches around the CDR3 drawn from the reference TRBV2 and TRBJ2-1 proteins, is EPEVTQTPSHQVTQMGQEVILRCVPISNHLYFYWYRQILGQKVEFLVSFYNNEISEKSEIFDDQFSVERPDGSNFTLKIRSTKLEDSAMYFCASSRKSGPNNEQFFGPGTRLTVL.